The entry that follows covers one T cell receptor beta chain sequence. Antigen: not known. These data come from a study of identical twins. Carrying unique molecular identifiers, the cDNA also gained a universal primer site through template switching. MiXCR, applied by TCRdb to the 5' RACE reads, yields one record per CDR3 protein. The sample carries around 960,000 distinct CDR3 sequences, 9% to 15% recorded once. The germline V gene encodes CDR1 DFQATT and CDR2 SNEGSKA (reference sequence). There are 16 residues in the CDR3. Between the trimmed V and J ends, which lost 0 bases and 3 bases, there was a span of 16 bases. Healthy Caucasians made up all donors. Study conclusions and caveats: Zero-insertion analyses might be partly confounded by invariant T cells like MAIT and iNKT.

These data also formed part of another study, on yellow fever vaccine responses in identical twins.

The chain joins TRBV20-1 to TRBJ2-3; D unclear. Sample: PBMCs. The receptor was derived from a woman aged 18-29 years in good health. CDR3 amino acids: CSARDSMPSITDTQYF. The CDR3 bases are TGCAGTGCTAGAGATTCCATGCCGAGTATTACAGATACGCAGTATTTT.